This TCR beta chain was observed in a study of T cell responses to AZD1222 COVID-19 vaccine. Sequenced by immunoSEQ multiplex PCR; TCRdb stores in-frame clones only, minus some. The data show 250,000 to 300,000 clones, 94% seen once. Germline CDR1 is MGHRA and CDR2 is YSYEKL. The CDR3 length is 13 residues. V was pared by 1 base and J by 5 bases, with 8 bases between. The sequencing here drew on peripheral blood, taken 28 days after the second AZD1222 dose. This TCR derives from an adult who received the AZD1222 COVID-19 vaccine. J is TRBJ1-1 and V is TRBV4-1; the D is unclear. The DNA for the CDR3 is TGCGCCAGCAGCCAAGTACAAGGGACTGAAGCTTTCTTT. Its protein is CASSQVQGTEAFF.